A selection of T cell receptor beta chains follows, all from one sample in a study of cytomegalovirus exposure and HLA in healthy donors. TCRdb's copy holds only in-frame clones and misses some; the assay was immunoSEQ multiplex PCR. The table records over 150,000 clones, 82% of them present only once. Sequenced sample: PBMCs. These receptors came from a woman aged 45-65 years in good health and CMV-seropositive. Each CDR3 is given with its conserved first and last residue. The D gene is left open where the match is weak. Clone size, where shown, is once, few, many, or a class for clones that have expanded.

abundance: -; d_gene: TRBD1; j_gene: TRBJ2-2; v_gene: TRBV29-1; CDR3aa: CSVGGTGNTGELFF; CDR3nt: TGCAGCGTTGGCGGGACAGGGAACACCGGGGAGCTGTTTTTT
abundance: -; d_gene: TRBD2; j_gene: TRBJ2-7; v_gene: TRBV6-1; CDR3aa: CASISSGGLYEQYF; CDR3nt: TGTGCCAGCATTTCTAGCGGGGGGCTATACGAGCAGTACTTC
abundance: -; d_gene: -; j_gene: TRBJ1-6; v_gene: TRBV6-6; CDR3aa: CASTPSPDSWPLHF; CDR3nt: TGTGCCAGCACCCCATCCCCGGACAGTTGGCCCCTCCACTTT
abundance: -; d_gene: TRBD2; j_gene: TRBJ2-1; v_gene: TRBV10-2; CDR3aa: CASSVMAGGNEQFF; CDR3nt: TGCGCCAGCAGTGTAATGGCGGGGGGGAATGAGCAGTTCTTC
abundance: -; d_gene: TRBD1; j_gene: TRBJ1-2; v_gene: TRBV10-2; CDR3aa: CASSDRGHGYTF; CDR3nt: TGCGCCAGCAGTGACAGGGGGCATGGCTACACCTTC
abundance: few; d_gene: -; j_gene: TRBJ2-3; v_gene: TRBV19; CDR3aa: CASGFRGSTDTQYF; CDR3nt: TGTGCCAGTGGTTTCCGGGGAAGCACAGATACGCAGTATTTT
abundance: -; d_gene: -; j_gene: TRBJ1-3; v_gene: TRBV10-3; CDR3aa: CAISESNGRVSGNTIYF; CDR3nt: TGTGCCATCAGTGAGTCGAATGGCCGGGTCTCTGGAAACACCATATATTTT
abundance: few; d_gene: -; j_gene: TRBJ2-1; v_gene: TRBV10-2; CDR3aa: CASSGLTGYSYNEQFF; CDR3nt: TGCGCCAGCAGCGGGCTGACGGGGTACTCCTACAATGAGCAGTTCTTC
abundance: -; d_gene: -; j_gene: TRBJ1-6; v_gene: TRBV27; CDR3aa: CASSLSGGNYSPLHF; CDR3nt: TGTGCCAGCAGTTTATCGGGGGGTAATTATTCACCCCTCCACTTT
abundance: -; d_gene: -; j_gene: TRBJ2-7; v_gene: TRBV6-6; CDR3aa: CASSYSLHGSYEQYF; CDR3nt: TGTGCCAGCAGTTACTCCTTACATGGCTCCTACGAGCAGTACTTC
abundance: -; d_gene: TRBD2; j_gene: TRBJ2-5; v_gene: TRBV28; CDR3aa: CASSPPGGAKTQYF; CDR3nt: TGTGCCAGCAGCCCCCCGGGGGGGGCAAAGACCCAGTACTTC
abundance: -; d_gene: -; j_gene: TRBJ2-2; v_gene: TRBV5-3; CDR3aa: CARSLIIARGELFF; CDR3nt: TGTGCCAGAAGCTTGATAATAGCGCGGGGGGAGCTGTTTTTT
abundance: -; d_gene: TRBD2; j_gene: TRBJ2-3; v_gene: TRBV5-1; CDR3aa: CASSRGSPDTDTQYF; CDR3nt: TGCGCCAGCAGCCGCGGGAGTCCGGACACAGATACGCAGTATTTT
abundance: -; d_gene: -; j_gene: TRBJ1-2; v_gene: TRBV7-9; CDR3aa: CSSRDNYGYTF; CDR3nt: TGTTCCAGCCGAGATAACTATGGCTACACCTTC
abundance: -; d_gene: -; j_gene: TRBJ2-1; v_gene: TRBV7-9; CDR3aa: CASSPNRAERASSYNEQFF; CDR3nt: TGTGCCAGCAGCCCAAATCGAGCCGAGCGGGCAAGCTCCTACAATGAGCAGTTCTTC